This T cell receptor (beta chain) was identified in a study of cytomegalovirus exposure and HLA in healthy donors. Findings and caveats of the study: Per a prior analysis, the majority of TCR beta V segments were productive roughly 87% or roughly 30% of the time.

The PCR used 60 Vbeta and 13 Jbeta primers. Method: immunoSEQ multiplex PCR; TCRdb's copy keeps in-frame clones and lacks some. The sample yields 80,000 to 90,000 clones, under 85% seen once. Remarks on this clone: The target antigen is unknown.

The TCR originated in a man aged 30 to 39 in good health and CMV-seronegative. Sequenced input: PBMCs.

The CDR3 DNA follows: TGTGCCAGCAGCTCCCAAAAGGGGGCTGCTTACTACGAGCAGTACTTC. It codes for CASSSQKGAAYYEQYF. The chain employs TRBV14 and TRBJ2-7, with 7 bases aligning to TRBD1. CDR3 length equals 16 residues. V dropped 5 bases and J dropped 3; count of bases not matched to a gene: 13. Germline V gives CDR1 SGHDN, CDR2 FVKESK.